Sequencing of this T cell receptor (beta chain) was carried out in a study of regulatory T cells in long-lasting Graves disease. Study observations and caveats: There were preferences for TRBV28, TRBJ1-2 and TRBJ2-5 in persistent disease.

Time point noted: newly diagnosed GD, antithyroid drugs for less than 3 months. The TCR library was made from RNA that had been extracted from PBMCs in TRIzol. In this sample, this clonotype turned up a few times. The antigen is not known. Both iRepertoire HTBI primers and Arm-PCR of CDR3 regions were used to build the TCR beta libraries. MiXCR was run by TCRdb on the multiplex PCR reads, yielding one entry per CDR3 protein. Here the sample spans 400,000 to 650,000 distinct CDR3 sequences, about 16% being singletons. Trimming shortened V by 5 bases and J by 9 bases, and 20 bases separated the two germline ends. Germline CDR1 MNHEY, CDR2 SMNVEV (reference sequence). CDR3 size: 15 residues. The sample was also linked to a second study, of T cells in Graves' hyperthyroidism and ophthalmopathy. That paper notes: HTBI primers were the set used in a first-round RT-PCR of the TCR CDR3.

The chain couples TRBV27 to TRBJ2-1; D not resolved. The sample here was peripheral blood mononuclear cells (PBMCs), taken at new diagnosis, from a patient treated with antithyroid drugs. The TCR sequence derives from a woman aged 35-60 years with Graves disease. The CDR3 coding sequence is TGTGCCAGCAGTCAAGGGCCAGGTGGTTTCGGTGAGCAGTTCTTC. Encoded protein: CASSQGPGGFGEQFF.